This is a list of T cell receptor beta chains from one sample in a study of blood T cell repertoires in COVID-19. TCRdb keeps only in-frame clones here, not all; method: immunoSEQ multiplex PCR. Here the sample spans under 95,000 clones, 88% being singletons. Material for sequencing was peripheral blood. These receptors were obtained from a human donor in a cohort sampled during active COVID-19. Each CDR3 is given with its conserved first and last residue. Fields, in order: D gene, J gene, V gene, CDR3 length, clone size, CDR3 DNA, CDR3 protein. D genes are given only for firm matches. Not all rows give a size; the values are once, few, many and, for expanded clones, a class.

D gene: TRBD1
J gene: TRBJ1-4
V gene: TRBV2
CDR3 length: 16
clone size: once
CDR3 DNA: TGTGCCAGCAGGGCACCGGGACAGGGGGCGGGTGAAAAACTGTTTTTT
CDR3 protein: CASRAPGQGAGEKLFF

D gene: NA
J gene: TRBJ2-2
V gene: TRBV6-5
CDR3 length: 14
clone size: NA
CDR3 DNA: TGTGCCAGCAGTAGTGGGAGCGGCACCGGGGAGCTGTTTTTT
CDR3 protein: CASSSGSGTGELFF

D gene: NA
J gene: TRBJ2-1
V gene: TRBV11-2
CDR3 length: 18
clone size: NA
CDR3 DNA: TGTGCCAGCAGCTCCCCCCGTAAAACTAGGGCCCCCCTTGGTGAGCAGTTCTTC
CDR3 protein: CASSSPRKTRAPLGEQFF

D gene: NA
J gene: TRBJ2-7
V gene: TRBV5-1
CDR3 length: 15
clone size: NA
CDR3 DNA: TGCGCCAGCAGCCTGCGCCCGACAGGATCCTACGAGCAGTACTTC
CDR3 protein: CASSLRPTGSYEQYF

D gene: TRBD2
J gene: TRBJ2-5
V gene: TRBV3-1/TRBV3-2
CDR3 length: 15
clone size: NA
CDR3 DNA: TGTGCCAGCAGGCACTTGAGCGGGGCTCAAGAGACCCAGTACTTC
CDR3 protein: CASRHLSGAQETQYF

D gene: TRBD2
J gene: TRBJ2-7
V gene: TRBV7-2
CDR3 length: 17
clone size: NA
CDR3 DNA: TGTGCCAGCAGCTTAGGGAATGGACTAGCGGGAGTCCACGAGCAGTACTTC
CDR3 protein: CASSLGNGLAGVHEQYF

D gene: NA
J gene: TRBJ2-2
V gene: TRBV19
CDR3 length: 14
clone size: NA
CDR3 DNA: TGTGCCAGTAGTATAGTCCCTAACACCGGGGAGCTGTTTTTT
CDR3 protein: CASSIVPNTGELFF

D gene: NA
J gene: TRBJ1-1
V gene: TRBV18
CDR3 length: 14
clone size: NA
CDR3 DNA: TGTGCCAGCTCACCTTCGCAGGGGAACACTGAAGCTTTCTTT
CDR3 protein: CASSPSQGNTEAFF

D gene: TRBD1
J gene: TRBJ2-1
V gene: TRBV9
CDR3 length: 20
clone size: NA
CDR3 DNA: TGTGCCAGCAGCGATCCAGGGGGCAGGCGGGTTGATTCGATTAACAATGAGCAGTTCTTC
CDR3 protein: CASSDPGGRRVDSINNEQFF

D gene: TRBD1
J gene: TRBJ1-1
V gene: TRBV7-2
CDR3 length: 14
clone size: NA
CDR3 DNA: TGTGCCAGCAGCCTCCGACAGGGAACCACTGAAGCTTTCTTT
CDR3 protein: CASSLRQGTTEAFF

D gene: TRBD1
J gene: TRBJ1-2
V gene: TRBV7-2
CDR3 length: 13
clone size: NA
CDR3 DNA: TGTGCCAGCAGCCCCGACAGGGCTGATGGCTACACCTTC
CDR3 protein: CASSPDRADGYTF

D gene: NA
J gene: TRBJ1-2
V gene: TRBV30
CDR3 length: 13
clone size: NA
CDR3 DNA: TGTGCCTGGAGTTTAGGGGCTAACTATGGCTACACCTTC
CDR3 protein: CAWSLGANYGYTF

D gene: NA
J gene: TRBJ2-1
V gene: TRBV5-1
CDR3 length: 17
clone size: NA
CDR3 DNA: TGCGCCAGCAGCTTGGCCCGCCTAGGGGTAGTGGGCAATGAGCAGTTCTTC
CDR3 protein: CASSLARLGVVGNEQFF

D gene: NA
J gene: TRBJ2-1
V gene: TRBV5-4
CDR3 length: 13
clone size: NA
CDR3 DNA: TGTGCCAGCACCAAGAGAGGGAAGAATGAGCAGTTCTTC
CDR3 protein: CASTKRGKNEQFF

D gene: TRBD1
J gene: TRBJ1-4
V gene: TRBV7-2
CDR3 length: 17
clone size: NA
CDR3 DNA: TGTGCCAGCAGCTTAGTGGGTGAAGGGGGCATCGGTGAAAAACTGTTTTTT
CDR3 protein: CASSLVGEGGIGEKLFF

D gene: NA
J gene: TRBJ1-2
V gene: TRBV18
CDR3 length: 14
clone size: NA
CDR3 DNA: TGTGCCAGCTCACCGGGCAGGGCACACTATGGCTACACCTTC
CDR3 protein: CASSPGRAHYGYTF

D gene: TRBD2
J gene: TRBJ2-7
V gene: TRBV18
CDR3 length: 18
clone size: NA
CDR3 DNA: TGTGCCAGCTCACCTGGACTAGCGGGGGTTACGAACTCCTACGAGCAGTACTTC
CDR3 protein: CASSPGLAGVTNSYEQYF

D gene: TRBD1
J gene: TRBJ1-1
V gene: TRBV18
CDR3 length: 13
clone size: NA
CDR3 DNA: TGTGCCAGCTCACGGGACAGGAACACTGAAGCTTTCTTT
CDR3 protein: CASSRDRNTEAFF

D gene: TRBD1
J gene: TRBJ1-1
V gene: TRBV4-2
CDR3 length: 17
clone size: NA
CDR3 DNA: TGTGCCAGCAGCCAAGAAATCCAGGGGGTCGGGAACACTGAAGCTTTCTTT
CDR3 protein: CASSQEIQGVGNTEAFF

D gene: TRBD1
J gene: TRBJ1-2
V gene: TRBV7-2
CDR3 length: 15
clone size: NA
CDR3 DNA: TGTGCCAGCATCCTAGGACAGGGGACATTCTATGGCTACACCTTC
CDR3 protein: CASILGQGTFYGYTF

D gene: TRBD2
J gene: TRBJ2-3
V gene: TRBV12-3/TRBV12-4
CDR3 length: 13
clone size: NA
CDR3 DNA: TGTGCCAGCAGTCCGGGGGGGAGACTCCGGCAGTATTTT
CDR3 protein: CASSPGGRLRQYF

D gene: TRBD2
J gene: TRBJ2-3
V gene: TRBV28
CDR3 length: 17
clone size: NA
CDR3 DNA: TGTGCCAGCAGCCCCCTGACTAGCGGGAGAGGTGAAGATACGCAGTATTTT
CDR3 protein: CASSPLTSGRGEDTQYF

D gene: TRBD2
J gene: TRBJ2-7
V gene: TRBV4-3
CDR3 length: 20
clone size: NA
CDR3 DNA: TGCGCCAGCAGCCCATATCCCGAGACTAGCGGTATCCACCAATCCTACGAGCAGTACTTC
CDR3 protein: CASSPYPETSGIHQSYEQYF

D gene: NA
J gene: TRBJ2-7
V gene: TRBV7-9
CDR3 length: 15
clone size: NA
CDR3 DNA: TGTGCCAGCAGCACTACAGGGTTCCCCCCTGGCGAGCAGTACTTC
CDR3 protein: CASSTTGFPPGEQYF

D gene: NA
J gene: TRBJ1-2
V gene: TRBV28
CDR3 length: 15
clone size: once
CDR3 DNA: TGTGCCAGCAGTGCCCCACAGGGTCAAGGCTATGGCTACACCTTC
CDR3 protein: CASSAPQGQGYGYTF

D gene: TRBD2
J gene: TRBJ2-5
V gene: TRBV4-2
CDR3 length: 16
clone size: NA
CDR3 DNA: TGTGCCAGCAGCCCGGGGACTAGCGGGGGGCAAGAGACCCAGTACTTC
CDR3 protein: CASSPGTSGGQETQYF

D gene: NA
J gene: TRBJ2-2
V gene: TRBV9
CDR3 length: 14
clone size: NA
CDR3 DNA: TGTGCCAGCAGCGTAACAGGTGGAGCCGGGGAGCTGTTTTTT
CDR3 protein: CASSVTGGAGELFF